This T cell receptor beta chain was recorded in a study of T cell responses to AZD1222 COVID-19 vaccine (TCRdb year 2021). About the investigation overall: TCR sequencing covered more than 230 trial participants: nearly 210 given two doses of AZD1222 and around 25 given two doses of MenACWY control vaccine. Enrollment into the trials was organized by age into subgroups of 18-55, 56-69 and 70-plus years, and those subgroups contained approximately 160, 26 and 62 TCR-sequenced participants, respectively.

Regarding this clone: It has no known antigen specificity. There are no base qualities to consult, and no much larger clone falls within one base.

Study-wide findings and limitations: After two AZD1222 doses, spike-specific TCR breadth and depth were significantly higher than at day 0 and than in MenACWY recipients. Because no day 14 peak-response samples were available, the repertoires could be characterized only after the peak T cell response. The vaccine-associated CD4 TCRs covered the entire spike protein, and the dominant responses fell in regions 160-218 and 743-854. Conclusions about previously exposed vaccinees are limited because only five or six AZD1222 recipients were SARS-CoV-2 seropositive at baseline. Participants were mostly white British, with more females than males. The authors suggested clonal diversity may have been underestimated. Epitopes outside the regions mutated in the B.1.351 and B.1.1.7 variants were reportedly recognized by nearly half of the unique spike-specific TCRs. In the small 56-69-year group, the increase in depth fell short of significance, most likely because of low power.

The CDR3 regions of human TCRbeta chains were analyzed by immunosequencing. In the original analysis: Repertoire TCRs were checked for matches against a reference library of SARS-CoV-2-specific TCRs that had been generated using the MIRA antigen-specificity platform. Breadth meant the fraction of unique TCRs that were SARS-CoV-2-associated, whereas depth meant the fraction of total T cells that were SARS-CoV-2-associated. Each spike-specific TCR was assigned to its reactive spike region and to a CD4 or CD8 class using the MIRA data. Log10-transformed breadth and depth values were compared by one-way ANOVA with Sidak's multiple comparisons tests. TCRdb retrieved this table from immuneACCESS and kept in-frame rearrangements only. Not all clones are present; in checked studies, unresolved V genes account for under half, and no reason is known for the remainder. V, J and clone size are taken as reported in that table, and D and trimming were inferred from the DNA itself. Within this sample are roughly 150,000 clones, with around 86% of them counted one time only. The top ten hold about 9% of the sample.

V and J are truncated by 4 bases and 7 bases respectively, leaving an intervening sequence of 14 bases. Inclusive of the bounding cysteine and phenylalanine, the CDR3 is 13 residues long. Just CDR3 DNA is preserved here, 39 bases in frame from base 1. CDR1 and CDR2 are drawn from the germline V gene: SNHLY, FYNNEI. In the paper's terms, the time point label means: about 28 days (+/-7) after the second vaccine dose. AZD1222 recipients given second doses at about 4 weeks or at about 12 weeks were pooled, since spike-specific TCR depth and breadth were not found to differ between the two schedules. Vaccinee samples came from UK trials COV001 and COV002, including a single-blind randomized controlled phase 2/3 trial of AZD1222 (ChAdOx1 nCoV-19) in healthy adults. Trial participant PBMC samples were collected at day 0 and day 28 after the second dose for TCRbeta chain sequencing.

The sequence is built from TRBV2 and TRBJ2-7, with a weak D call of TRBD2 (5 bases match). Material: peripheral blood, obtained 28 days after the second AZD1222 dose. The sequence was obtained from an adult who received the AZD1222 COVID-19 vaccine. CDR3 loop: CASSVELPGEQYF. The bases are TGTGCCAGCAGTGTTGAACTACCGGGGGAGCAGTACTTC. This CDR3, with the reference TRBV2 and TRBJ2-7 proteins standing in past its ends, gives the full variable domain EPEVTQTPSHQVTQMGQEVILRCVPISNHLYFYWYRQILGQKVEFLVSFYNNEISEKSEIFDDQFSVERPDGSNFTLKIRSTKLEDSAMYFCASSVELPGEQYFGPGTRLTVT.